Below, one T cell receptor beta chain is given with its context. Its antigen is currently unknown. The germline CDR1 and CDR2 sequences are SGHDN and FVKESK. V was shortened by 2 bases and J by 4 bases, with 18 bases between the two germline ends. The CDR3 is made up of 16 amino acids. The sample comes from a study of T cells in Graves' hyperthyroidism and ophthalmopathy. Study findings and constraints: Within blood appeared most thyroid clonotypes that had expanded above 0.001.

It was uncontrolled infection, other autoimmune disease, pregnancy or lactation that excluded patients. The CDR3 regions of TCR beta were amplified from RNA transcripts. RT-PCR in the first round (using the HTBI primer set) targeted the TCR CDR3. MiXCR was run by TCRdb on the multiplex PCR reads, yielding one entry per CDR3 protein. The sample includes roughly 500,000 distinct CDR3 sequences, 40% to 55% of them seen just once. The TCR originated in an adult woman with Graves' disease, either hyperthyroidism or ophthalmopathy (not recorded which). The chain couples TRBV14 to TRBJ2-7, with a weak D call TRBD1 (6 bases). Source material: peripheral blood or thyroid tissue (not recorded which). The CDR3 spells CASSQIRFRGPYEQYF. The CDR3 nucleotides read TGTGCCAGCAGCCAAATTCGGTTCAGGGGTCCGTACGAGCAGTACTTC.